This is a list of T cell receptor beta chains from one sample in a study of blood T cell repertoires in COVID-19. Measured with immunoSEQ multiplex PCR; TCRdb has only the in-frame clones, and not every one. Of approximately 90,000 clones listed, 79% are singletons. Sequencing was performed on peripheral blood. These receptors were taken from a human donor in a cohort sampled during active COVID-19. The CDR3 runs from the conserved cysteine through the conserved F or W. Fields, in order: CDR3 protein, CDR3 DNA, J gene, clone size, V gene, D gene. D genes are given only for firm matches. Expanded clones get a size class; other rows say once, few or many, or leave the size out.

CASSSSTDTQYF TGTGCCAGCAGCTCCAGCACAGATACGCAGTATTTT TRBJ2-3 - TRBV2 -
CASSPKRAGVNTGELFF TGCGCCAGCAGTCCTAAGAGGGCAGGGGTGAACACCGGGGAGCTGTTTTTT TRBJ2-2 - TRBV23-1 -
CASSLTGGDQPQHF TGTGCCAGCTCACTAACAGGGGGGGATCAGCCCCAGCATTTT TRBJ1-5 few TRBV18 TRBD1
CASSIFGPLGETQYF TGTGCCAGTAGTATATTTGGGCCCCTGGGAGAGACCCAGTACTTC TRBJ2-5 - TRBV19 -
CASSPLGSGDTQYF TGTGCCAGCTCACCCCTGGGTAGCGGTGATACGCAGTATTTT TRBJ2-3 - TRBV18 -
CAAAGSAYNEQFF TGTGCCGCGGCGGGTTCGGCCTACAATGAGCAGTTCTTC TRBJ2-1 - TRBV15 -
CASSEEGAWNTIYF TGTGCCAGCAGTGAAGAGGGGGCGTGGAACACCATATATTTT TRBJ1-3 - TRBV6-1 TRBD1
CASSRGLLGGETQYF TGTGCCAGTAGTAGAGGACTACTGGGGGGGGAGACCCAGTACTTC TRBJ2-5 - TRBV19 TRBD2
CASSSGTGGYNEQFF TGTGCCAGCAGCAGCGGGACAGGGGGCTACAATGAGCAGTTCTTC TRBJ2-1 - TRBV5-4 TRBD1
CASKTGATNEKLFF TGTGCCAGCAAGACAGGGGCAACTAATGAAAAACTGTTTTTT TRBJ1-4 - TRBV6-6 TRBD1
CASIGQGSGQTQYF TGTGCCAGCATAGGACAGGGCTCCGGTCAGACCCAGTACTTC TRBJ2-5 - TRBV6-5 TRBD1
CASSKGPQPTQKREGYNEQFF TGTGCCAGCAGCAAGGGCCCCCAACCTACACAAAAGCGGGAGGGTTACAATGAGCAGTTCTTC TRBJ2-1 - TRBV21-1 -
CASSLGTGGHNEQFF TGTGCCAGCTCCCTCGGGACAGGGGGCCACAATGAGCAGTTCTTC TRBJ2-1 - TRBV18 TRBD1
CASSPLGRANTGELFF TGCGCCAGCAGCCCTCTGGGGAGGGCGAACACCGGGGAGCTGTTTTTT TRBJ2-2 - TRBV5-1 TRBD2
CASSQDTGQPQHF TGCGCCAGCAGCCAAGATACCGGGCAGCCCCAGCATTTT TRBJ1-5 - TRBV4-1 -
CASSLGGSQETQYF TGTGCCAGCAGCTTAGGCGGCTCGCAAGAGACCCAGTACTTC TRBJ2-5 - TRBV11-2 -
CASSVAGANYGYTF TGTGCCAGCAGCGTAGCAGGGGCTAACTATGGCTACACCTTC TRBJ1-2 - TRBV9 -
CASGLLSGNEQYF TGTGCTAGTGGTTTGTTGTCAGGGAACGAGCAGTACTTC TRBJ2-7 - TRBV12-5 -
CASSQGSGTAGELFF TGTGCCAGCAGTCAGGGAAGCGGTACGGCCGGGGAGCTGTTTTTT TRBJ2-2 - TRBV6-6 -
CASIRANGNEQFF TGTGCCAGCATCAGAGCGAATGGCAATGAGCAGTTCTTC TRBJ2-1 few TRBV2 -
CASSRSGTSVINSYEQYF TGTGCCAGCTCACGCTCCGGGACTAGCGTTATTAACTCCTACGAGCAGTACTTC TRBJ2-7 - TRBV18 TRBD2
CASARTSGRSDTQYF TGCGCCAGCGCCCGGACTAGCGGGAGGTCAGATACGCAGTATTTT TRBJ2-3 - TRBV10-2 TRBD2
CASSLGTSGWKGTDTQYF TGCGCCAGCAGTCTAGGGACTAGCGGCTGGAAGGGGACAGATACGCAGTATTTT TRBJ2-3 - TRBV23-1 TRBD2
CASKVLGASTEAFF TGTGCCAGCAAGGTCTTGGGGGCCTCGACTGAAGCTTTCTTT TRBJ1-1 - TRBV6-5 -
CASSRDRVSEQYF TGTGCCAGCAGCCGCGACAGGGTGAGCGAGCAGTACTTC TRBJ2-7 once TRBV5-8 TRBD1
CAIRNLGPNSPLHF TGTGCCATCAGGAACCTTGGGCCAAATTCACCCCTCCACTTT TRBJ1-6 - TRBV10-3 -
CATSDPGDYQETQYF TGTGCCACCAGTGATCCGGGGGACTACCAAGAGACCCAGTACTTC TRBJ2-5 once TRBV24-1 -
CATSDRTSGRDTQYF TGTGCCACCAGTGATAGGACTAGCGGGAGGGATACGCAGTATTTT TRBJ2-3 few TRBV24-1 TRBD2
CASSSHGGTSGTDEQFF TGTGCCAGCAGCTCCCACGGCGGGACTAGCGGGACCGATGAGCAGTTCTTC TRBJ2-1 - TRBV7-2 TRBD2
CASSPDKSYGYTF TGTGCCAGCAGCCCGGACAAAAGCTATGGCTACACCTTC TRBJ1-2 - TRBV7-2 -
CASSPRDSAFADGYTF TGTGCCAGCTCACCCCGGGACAGTGCTTTTGCTGATGGCTACACCTTC TRBJ1-2 - TRBV18 TRBD1
CASSLYREYGYTF TGTGCCAGCAGCCTTTACAGGGAGTATGGCTACACCTTC TRBJ1-2 - TRBV6-5 -
CASSLDWRGGYEQYF TGTGCCAGCAGCTTGGACTGGAGAGGGGGCTACGAGCAGTACTTC TRBJ2-7 - TRBV5-6 -
CSVREGRYEQYF TGCAGCGTTCGGGAGGGCCGCTACGAGCAGTACTTC TRBJ2-7 - TRBV29-1 TRBD2
CASTMGTGGLGNQPQHF TGTGCCAGTACCATGGGAACAGGAGGGTTGGGCAATCAGCCCCAGCATTTT TRBJ1-5 - TRBV19 -
CASSQGPSGSYEQYF TGTGCCAGCAGCCAAGGGCCTAGCGGGAGCTACGAGCAGTACTTC TRBJ2-7 - TRBV3-1/TRBV3-2 TRBD2
CASSRTSERTGELFF TGTGCCAGCAGCCGGACTAGCGAGAGGACCGGGGAGCTGTTTTTT TRBJ2-2 - TRBV4-2 TRBD2
CASSLSHREKLFF TGTGCCAGCAGCTTATCCCACAGAGAAAAACTGTTTTTT TRBJ1-4 - TRBV11-2 -
CASSGGGRAQAGELFF TGCGCCAGCTCTGGCGGCGGGAGGGCCCAGGCCGGGGAGCTGTTTTTT TRBJ2-2 - TRBV5-1 TRBD2
CASTPAGDIYEQYF TGTGCCAGCACCCCAGCGGGAGATATCTACGAGCAGTACTTC TRBJ2-7 - TRBV6-5 TRBD2
CASSLASGELETQYF TGTGCCAGCAGCTTAGCCTCGGGGGAATTGGAGACCCAGTACTTC TRBJ2-5 - TRBV11-2 -
CASSSSFGSGTEAFF TGTGCCAGCAGCTCTAGTTTTGGGTCGGGCACTGAAGCTTTCTTT TRBJ1-1 - TRBV7-8 -
CASSEGGGSSYNEQFF TGTGCCAGCAGTGAAGGGGGCGGGAGCTCCTACAATGAGCAGTTCTTC TRBJ2-1 - TRBV6-1 TRBD2
CASSQTSGGHYEQYF TGTGCCAGCAGCCAGACTAGCGGGGGTCACTACGAGCAGTACTTC TRBJ2-7 - TRBV2 TRBD2
CASSPWTGGGEKLFF TGTGCCAGCAGCCCATGGACAGGAGGAGGTGAAAAACTGTTTTTT TRBJ1-4 - TRBV11-2 TRBD1